Listed below are T cell receptor beta chains from one sample, sequenced in a study of blood T cell repertoires in COVID-19. TCRdb's copy holds only in-frame clones and misses some; the assay was immunoSEQ multiplex PCR. The table has over 350,000 clones, 70% to 90% seen once. Sample: PBMCs or T cells enriched from blood (not recorded which). Receptor source: a woman aged 18 to 35 who had recovered from COVID-19. CDR3s leave out the opening cysteine and the closing phenylalanine or tryptophan. Clone size is given for some rows only: seen once, a few or many times, or a class if the clone is expanded.

cdr3_aa: ASRRQGRRQLNQPQH
v_call: TRBV19
clone_size: NA

cdr3_aa: ASSHSLSVHEQY
v_call: TRBV3-1/TRBV3-2
clone_size: NA

cdr3_aa: SAGGLPGATNEKLF
v_call: TRBV29-1
clone_size: NA

cdr3_aa: ASSQTEENIQY
v_call: TRBV23-1
clone_size: NA

cdr3_aa: ASSYGGNGQF
v_call: TRBV6-2/TRBV6-3
clone_size: once

cdr3_aa: ASSFGGHEKLF
v_call: TRBV27
clone_size: NA

cdr3_aa: ASSKGTDTFSGNTIY
v_call: TRBV19
clone_size: NA

cdr3_aa: ASSLAGGREKLF
v_call: TRBV7-2
clone_size: NA

cdr3_aa: ASSPPGNTEAF
v_call: TRBV5-6
clone_size: NA

cdr3_aa: ASSFSIDIQY
v_call: TRBV7-9
clone_size: NA

cdr3_aa: ASSVELAAEQY
v_call: TRBV9
clone_size: NA

cdr3_aa: ASSSTGQDTEAF
v_call: TRBV7-6
clone_size: once

cdr3_aa: ASSLGSVNTDTQY
v_call: TRBV7-3
clone_size: few

cdr3_aa: ASSQESEFNYGYT
v_call: TRBV4-3
clone_size: NA

cdr3_aa: ASSPGVAVLGSETQY
v_call: TRBV27
clone_size: NA

cdr3_aa: ASSPGQGYNEQF
v_call: TRBV3-1/TRBV3-2
clone_size: NA

cdr3_aa: ASSTRLARNTGELF
v_call: TRBV11-3
clone_size: NA

cdr3_aa: ASSFQGSGGQPQH
v_call: TRBV2
clone_size: once

cdr3_aa: ASSHEMDSYNEQF
v_call: TRBV4-3
clone_size: NA

cdr3_aa: ASSTWTGMNTEAF
v_call: TRBV6-5
clone_size: once

cdr3_aa: ASSLPRGAYEQY
v_call: TRBV18
clone_size: NA

cdr3_aa: ASSLVGSGSGNTIY
v_call: TRBV5-1
clone_size: NA